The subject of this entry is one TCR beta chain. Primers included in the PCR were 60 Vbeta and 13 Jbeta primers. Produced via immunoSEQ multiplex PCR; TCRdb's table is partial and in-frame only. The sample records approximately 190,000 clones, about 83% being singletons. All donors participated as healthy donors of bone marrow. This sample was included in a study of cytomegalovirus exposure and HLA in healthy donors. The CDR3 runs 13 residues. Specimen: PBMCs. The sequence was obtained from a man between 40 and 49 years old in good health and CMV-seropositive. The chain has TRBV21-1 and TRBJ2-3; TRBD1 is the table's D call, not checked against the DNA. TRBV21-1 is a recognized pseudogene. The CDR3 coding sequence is TGTGCCAGCGGGGTGGGGGCGCGGGATACGCAGTATTTT. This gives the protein CASGVGARDTQYF.